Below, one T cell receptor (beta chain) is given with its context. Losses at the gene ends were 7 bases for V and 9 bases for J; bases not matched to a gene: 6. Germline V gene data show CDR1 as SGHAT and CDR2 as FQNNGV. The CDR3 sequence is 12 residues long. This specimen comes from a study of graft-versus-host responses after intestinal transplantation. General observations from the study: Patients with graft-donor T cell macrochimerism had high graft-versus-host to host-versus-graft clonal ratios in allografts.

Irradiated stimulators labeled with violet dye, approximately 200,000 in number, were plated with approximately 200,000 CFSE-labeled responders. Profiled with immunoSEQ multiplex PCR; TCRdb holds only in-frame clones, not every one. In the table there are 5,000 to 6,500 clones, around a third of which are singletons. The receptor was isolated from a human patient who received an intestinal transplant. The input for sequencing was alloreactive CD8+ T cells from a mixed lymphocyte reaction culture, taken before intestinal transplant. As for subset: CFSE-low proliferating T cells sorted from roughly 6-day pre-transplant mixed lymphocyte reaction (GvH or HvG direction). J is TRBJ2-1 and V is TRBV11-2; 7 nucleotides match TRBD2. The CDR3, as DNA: TGTGCCAGCACCTGGGAGCGGGGTGAGCAGTTCTTC. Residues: CASTWERGEQFF.